The 18 T cell receptor beta chains listed next were all sequenced from one sample in a study of blood T cell repertoires in COVID-19 (dated by TCRdb to the early 2020s). Library generation was performed with the immunoSEQ multiplex PCR assay. This is the immuneACCESS table as TCRdb keeps it, with only in-frame sequences that have V and J called. A part of the clones is gone; compared with another copy, unresolved V genes explain less than half, and the rest is unexplained. This sample gives 250,000 to 300,000 clones in total; roughly 91% of them show up just once. The ten largest clones take up 2% to 2.5% of the sample. The sequenced material came from PBMCs or T cells enriched from blood (not recorded which). Receptors originate from a woman aged 55-69 years in a cohort exposed to, infected with or recovered from COVID-19 (not recorded which).

The rearrangement uses TRBV2 and TRBJ1-6; 7 positions match TRBD1. The CDR3 extends over 16 amino acids. Per germline, CDR1 SNHLY and CDR2 FYNNEI. With V trimmed by 5 bases and J by 8 bases, 12 bases remained unmatched. In DNA form, the CDR3 reads TGTGCCAGCAGTAAATCAATACAGGGGAAGGATTCACCCCTCCACTTT. It translates to CASSKSIQGKDSPLHF.

V and J are TRBV5-1 and TRBJ2-1, with 9 bases lining up with TRBD1. Germline CDR1 reads SGHRS; CDR2 reads YFSETQ. The CDR3 runs to 15 residues. Unmatched junction bases numbered 3, after V lost 1 base and J lost 4 bases. CDR3 DNA: TGCGCCAGCAGCTTGACCGGGACAGGGTACAATGAGCAGTTCTTC. Translated: CASSLTGTGYNEQFF.

CDR3 nucleotide sequence: TGCGCCAGCAGCCAGTTGATCGGGACAGCTTATCAGCCCCAGCATTTT. This translates into CASSQLIGTAYQPQHF. The chain combines TRBV4-1 with TRBJ1-5; 7 bases align to TRBD1. CDR3 length: 16 amino acids. The germline gives CDR1 MGHRA, CDR2 YSYEKL. The V and J ends lost 3 bases and 5 bases, in that order; junction bases with no gene match: 10.

V gene TRBV7-8 combines with J gene TRBJ1-1; D is uncertain. The germline V and J ends were trimmed by 1 base and 5 bases, with 8 bases remaining between them. CDR1 and CDR2 (germline): SGHVS, FQNEAQ. CDR3 length: 13 amino acids. CDR3 coding DNA: TGTGCCAGCAGCTTAGTCCCACGGACTGAAGCTTTCTTT. As protein: CASSLVPRTEAFF.

This sequence joins TRBV3-1 (or the pseudogene TRBV3-2) and TRBJ2-6; 11 bases line up with TRBD1. The junction had 3 bases not matched to a gene; V was cut back by 1 base and J by 1 base. The V gene's germline CDR1 is LGHDT and CDR2 YNNKEL (reference sequence). The CDR3 consists of 18 residues. This CDR3 reads CASSQVGQGASGANVLTF. CDR3 nucleotide sequence: TGTGCCAGCAGCCAAGTCGGACAGGGGGCATCTGGGGCCAACGTCCTGACTTTC.

The V call is TRBV28, the J call TRBJ1-5; D gene ambiguous. The germline CDR1 and CDR2 sequences are MDHEN and SYDVKM. V lost 3 bases and J lost 3, with 9 bases in between. The CDR3 sequence is 14 residues long. CDR3 residues: CASSLGRINQPQHF. The DNA for the CDR3 is TGTGCCAGCAGTTTGGGCAGGATCAATCAGCCCCAGCATTTT.

Written as DNA, the CDR3 is TGTGCCAGCAGCCAACCCCACAAAGAAAACACCGGGGAGCTGTTTTTT. This translates into CASSQPHKENTGELFF. The chain carries TRBV4-2 and TRBJ2-2; D is unclear. The CDR3 loop spans 16 amino acids. Between the trimmed V and J ends, which lost 2 bases and 2 bases, there was a span of 12 bases. CDR1 is LGHNA, CDR2 YNFKEQ, per germline.

This chain links TRBV15 with TRBJ2-1; 7 bases fit TRBD2. CDR1 is LNHNV and CDR2 is YYDKDF in the germline V gene (reference sequence). The CDR3 consists of 13 residues. V gave up 8 bases and J gave up 5 bases; unmatched junction bases: 6. CDR3 DNA sequence: TGTGCCACCGACGCGGGAGAAAACAATGAGCAGTTCTTC. This translates into CATDAGENNEQFF.

V and J are TRBV7-9 and TRBJ2-7, with 14 bases identical to TRBD2. Germline V gives CDR1 SEHNR, CDR2 FQNEAQ (reference sequence). V was pared by 8 bases and J by 6 bases, with 12 bases of the junction left unmatched. The CDR3 covers 16 residues. CDR3 sequence: CASDLGTSGRGSEQYF. The CDR3 DNA reads TGTGCCAGCGACCTGGGGACTAGCGGGAGAGGGTCCGAGCAGTACTTC. Combining the CDR3 with reference TRBV7-9 and TRBJ2-7 gives the whole variable domain DTGVSQNPRHKITKRGQNVTFRCDPISEHNRLYWYRQTLGQGPEFLTYFQNEAQLEKSRLLSDRFSAERPKGSFSTLEIQRTEQGDSAMYLCASDLGTSGRGSEQYFGPGTRLTVT.

The V call is TRBV10-3, the J call TRBJ2-7, with no clear D. The CDR3 is 13 amino acids. V was cut by 3 bases and J by 2 bases, with 8 bases left in between. Germline CDR1 and CDR2: ENHRY and SYGVKD. The CDR3 DNA reads as TGTGCCATCAGTGAAGCTGAGGCCTACGAGCAGTACTTC. Encoded protein: CAISEAEAYEQYF.

In nucleotides, the CDR3 is TGCAGTGCTAGTCGGCCAGGGGGCTTATACGAGCAGTACTTC. This gives the protein CSASRPGGLYEQYF. The chain carries TRBV20-1 and TRBJ2-7, with 8 nucleotides matching TRBD1. The CDR3 totals 14 residues. CDR1 is DFQATT and CDR2 is SNEGSKA in the germline V gene (reference sequence). Trimming cost V 3 bases and J 4 bases; bases outside gene matches: 8.

The chain uses TRBV28 and TRBJ1-2; 7 positions agree with TRBD1. Germline lookup yields CDR1 MDHEN and CDR2 SYDVKM. The CDR3 contains 14 residues. V lost 5 bases and J lost 7; bases outside the gene matches: 10. The CDR3 spells CASSTSATGVGYTF. Written as DNA, the CDR3 is TGTGCCAGCAGTACCTCCGCTACAGGGGTTGGCTACACCTTC.

The chain links TRBV12-3 or TRBV12-4 to TRBJ2-1; perhaps TRBD1 as D (6 bases). Trimming removed 3 bases at V and 10 bases at J, with 13 bases between. The CDR3 covers 13 residues. The CDR3: CASSFGQKTEQFF. CDR3 coding DNA: TGTGCCAGCAGTTTCGGACAGAAAACAGAGCAGTTCTTC.

This clone was seen once. CDR3 residues: CASSLRGNTQYF. For the CDR3, the DNA is TGTGCCAGCAGCTTACGGGGAAATACGCAGTATTTT. This chain links TRBV7-2 with TRBJ2-3; D is possibly TRBD2 (5 bases). Germline lookup yields CDR1 SGHTA and CDR2 FQGNSA. V was pared by 2 bases and J by 7 bases, with 7 bases between. The CDR3 covers 12 residues. Looking up the rest from reference TRBV7-2 and TRBJ2-3 gives the full variable domain: GAGVSQSPSNKVTEKGKDVELRCDPISGHTALYWYRQSLGQGLEFLIYFQGNSAPDKSGLPSDRFSAERTGGSVSTLTIQRTQQEDSAVYLCASSLRGNTQYFGPGTRLTVL.

This chain uses TRBV10-1 with TRBJ1-6; 8 positions match TRBD1. The CDR3 consists of 16 residues. Looked up from germline, CDR1 is WNHNN and CDR2 is SYGVQD (reference sequence). J gave up 5 bases and V 6 bases, and 9 bases lay outside the gene matches. In nucleotides, the CDR3 is TGCGCCAGCAGGGACGATCGACAGGGGAATAATTCACCCCTCCACTTT. It codes for CASRDDRQGNNSPLHF.

This chain joins TRBV9 and TRBJ2-7; 7 bases line up with TRBD1. V was pared by 4 bases and J by 2 bases, with 6 bases of the junction left unmatched. Germline CDR1 SGDLS, CDR2 YYNGEE. This CDR3 is 14 amino acids long. DNA of the CDR3: TGTGCCAGCAGCCCAACCAGGGGGACCTACGAGCAGTACTTC. Translating gives CASSPTRGTYEQYF.

V gene TRBV29-1 combines with J gene TRBJ2-1; the match to TRBD2 covers 8 bases. The CDR3 is made up of 14 amino acids. Trimming at V came to 8 bases and at J to 6 bases, leaving 12 bases not matched to a gene. Germline lookup yields CDR1 SQVTM and CDR2 ANQGSEA. The CDR3 coding sequence is TGCAGCTCCGGGGCCGTAGCGGGATCCAATGAGCAGTTCTTC. Translation: CSSGAVAGSNEQFF.

The chain has TRBV5-1 and TRBJ2-1, with 9 bases matching TRBD1. The V gene end was trimmed by 4 bases and the J gene end by 3 bases; junction bases not matched to a gene: 5. The CDR3 contains 15 residues. In germline, CDR1 is SGHRS, CDR2 YFSETQ. The CDR3, as DNA: TGCGCCAGCAGCCGCGGGACAGGGTACTACAATGAGCAGTTCTTC. Translating it yields CASSRGTGYYNEQFF.